These T cell receptor beta chains were read from a single sample in a study of T-cell reconstitution after alpha-beta-depleted transplantation in children. Via MiXCR, TCRdb re-called the PCR reads, giving one row per CDR3 protein. The sample lists hundreds of thousands of distinct CDR3 sequences, 16% occurring once. Sequenced here: PBMCs, mostly from graft donor cells, sampled 360 days after TCRalphabeta/CD19-depleted stem cell transplant. The source is a male patient aged 2 to 10 who had a stem cell transplant for acute lymphoblastic leukemia, so the T cells may come from the graft donor. Both conserved end residues are part of each CDR3. The order of the fields is clone size, J gene, V gene, D gene, CDR3 protein, CDR3 DNA. The D gene is left open where the match is weak. Size values are once, few and many counts, or a class for expanded clones, and some rows have none.

clone size: few
J gene: TRBJ2-5
V gene: TRBV15
D gene: .
CDR3 protein: CATSRAPTRFRGEETQYF
CDR3 DNA: TGTGCCACCAGCAGAGCCCCCACCCGTTTCAGGGGAGAGGAGACCCAGTACTTC

clone size: .
J gene: TRBJ1-6
V gene: TRBV6-5
D gene: TRBD1
CDR3 protein: CASSFLLDRGGSPLHF
CDR3 DNA: TGTGCCAGCAGTTTCCTCCTTGACAGGGGAGGTTCACCCCTCCACTTT

clone size: few
J gene: TRBJ2-7
V gene: TRBV5-1
D gene: .
CDR3 protein: CASPQRVSGISYEQYF
CDR3 DNA: TGCGCCAGCCCCCAAAGGGTATCAGGGATCTCCTACGAGCAGTACTTC

clone size: few
J gene: TRBJ2-5
V gene: TRBV24-1
D gene: TRBD1
CDR3 protein: CATSDSFGRTGPETQYF
CDR3 DNA: TGTGCCACCAGTGATTCCTTTGGTAGGACAGGTCCAGAGACCCAGTACTTC

clone size: .
J gene: TRBJ2-2
V gene: TRBV7-9
D gene: .
CDR3 protein: CASQHNSRSPGELFF
CDR3 DNA: TGTGCCAGCCAACACAACTCCAGATCCCCCGGGGAGCTGTTTTTT

clone size: few
J gene: TRBJ2-2
V gene: TRBV7-2
D gene: .
CDR3 protein: CASSLVLGGTGELFF
CDR3 DNA: TGTGCCAGCAGCTTAGTTTTAGGGGGTACCGGGGAGCTGTTTTTT

clone size: .
J gene: TRBJ2-3
V gene: TRBV6-5
D gene: TRBD2
CDR3 protein: CASSYRRLAASTDTQYF
CDR3 DNA: TGTGCCAGCAGTTACCGTCGACTAGCGGCAAGCACAGATACGCAGTATTTT

clone size: once
J gene: TRBJ1-1
V gene: TRBV12-3/TRBV12-4
D gene: TRBD1
CDR3 protein: CASSLLQGLNTEAFF
CDR3 DNA: TGTGCCAGCAGTTTACTACAGGGGCTGAACACTGAAGCTTTCTTT

clone size: few
J gene: TRBJ2-7
V gene: TRBV27
D gene: TRBD2
CDR3 protein: CASSFRLAGTYEQYF
CDR3 DNA: TGTGCCAGCAGTTTTCGCCTAGCGGGAACCTACGAGCAGTACTTC

clone size: few
J gene: TRBJ2-3
V gene: TRBV24-1
D gene: TRBD2
CDR3 protein: CATSASGTSGMGTQYF
CDR3 DNA: TGTGCCACCAGTGCAAGCGGGACTAGCGGTATGGGTACGCAGTATTTT

clone size: .
J gene: TRBJ2-7
V gene: TRBV6-5
D gene: TRBD2
CDR3 protein: CASSYSAGGIAYEQYF
CDR3 DNA: TGTGCCAGCAGTTACTCGGCGGGGGGGATTGCCTACGAGCAGTACTTC

clone size: many
J gene: TRBJ2-5
V gene: TRBV7-9
D gene: .
CDR3 protein: CASSPEYPSQETQYF
CDR3 DNA: TGTGCCAGCAGCCCAGAGTACCCTAGCCAGGAGACCCAGTACTTC

clone size: many
J gene: TRBJ1-1
V gene: TRBV7-8
D gene: .
CDR3 protein: CASSLDRDREAFF
CDR3 DNA: TGTGCCAGCAGCTTAGATCGGGATCGTGAAGCTTTCTTT

clone size: .
J gene: TRBJ2-7
V gene: TRBV28
D gene: TRBD1
CDR3 protein: CASSFFGQGSYEQYF
CDR3 DNA: TGTGCCAGCAGTTTCTTCGGACAGGGTTCCTACGAGCAGTACTTC

clone size: few
J gene: TRBJ2-5
V gene: TRBV5-1
D gene: .
CDR3 protein: CASSPGAWETQYF
CDR3 DNA: TGCGCCAGCAGTCCGGGGGCCTGGGAGACCCAGTACTTC

clone size: many
J gene: TRBJ1-4
V gene: TRBV2
D gene: .
CDR3 protein: CASSDGQGNEKLFF
CDR3 DNA: TGTGCCAGCAGTGACGGGCAGGGTAATGAAAAACTGTTTTTT

clone size: many
J gene: TRBJ2-3
V gene: TRBV15
D gene: .
CDR3 protein: CATSREILSGTQYF
CDR3 DNA: TGTGCCACCAGCAGAGAAATTTTGAGCGGCACGCAGTATTTT

clone size: many
J gene: TRBJ2-5
V gene: TRBV12-3/TRBV12-4
D gene: TRBD2
CDR3 protein: CASRTQGLAGTQETQYF
CDR3 DNA: TGTGCCAGCAGAACTCAGGGACTAGCGGGAACCCAAGAGACCCAGTACTTC

clone size: few
J gene: TRBJ1-5
V gene: TRBV4-1
D gene: .
CDR3 protein: CASSQEVGYRDQPQHF
CDR3 DNA: TGCGCCAGCAGCCAAGAAGTGGGGTACCGAGATCAGCCCCAGCATTTT